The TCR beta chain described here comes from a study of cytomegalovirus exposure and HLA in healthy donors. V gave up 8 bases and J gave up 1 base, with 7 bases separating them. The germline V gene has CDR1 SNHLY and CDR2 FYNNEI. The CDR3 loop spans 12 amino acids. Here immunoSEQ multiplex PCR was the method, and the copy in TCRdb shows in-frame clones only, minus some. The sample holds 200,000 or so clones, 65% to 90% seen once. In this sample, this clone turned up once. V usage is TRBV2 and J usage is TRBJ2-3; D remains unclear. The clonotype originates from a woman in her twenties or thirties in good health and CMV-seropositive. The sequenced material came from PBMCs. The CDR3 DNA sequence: TGTGCCAGCTTTCAGGGCACAGATACGCAGTATTTT. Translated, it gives CASFQGTDTQYF.